A selection of T cell receptor beta chains follows, all from one sample in a study of T cells in Graves' hyperthyroidism and ophthalmopathy. TCRdb analysed the multiplex PCR reads with MiXCR anew, one entry per CDR3 protein. The table lists over 150,000 distinct CDR3 sequences, about 15% of them singletons. Sequences were obtained from blood. All receptors derive from a woman in her fifties or sixties with Graves' hyperthyroidism. Each CDR3 is given with its conserved first and last residue. Each record gives: D gene, J gene, clone size, V gene, CDR3 length, CDR3 protein, CDR3 DNA. The D gene is left open where the match is weak. Not all rows give a size; the values are once, few, many and, for expanded clones, a class.

>TRBD2|TRBJ2-3|NA|TRBV11-3|19
CASSSSTLRGSFSADTQYF
TGTGCCAGCAGCTCATCCACCCTCCGCGGGAGCTTTAGTGCAGATACGCAGTATTTT
>NA|TRBJ1-1|NA|TRBV6-1|13
CASSPHQNTEAFF
TGTGCCAGCAGCCCTCACCAGAACACTGAAGCTTTCTTT
>NA|TRBJ2-1|few|TRBV20-1|14
CSAQGPQRYNEQFF
TGCAGTGCTCAGGGACCCCAGAGGTACAATGAGCAGTTCTTC
>TRBD1|TRBJ2-7|many|TRBV7-9|15
CASSVGQASSYEQYF
TGTGCCAGCAGCGTCGGACAGGCGAGCTCCTACGAGCAGTACTTC
>TRBD2|TRBJ2-7|many|TRBV28|13
CASSPGTMDEQYF
TGTGCCAGCAGTCCCGGGACTATGGACGAGCAGTACTTC
>NA|TRBJ2-4|many|TRBV3-1|17
CASSQDLSGLAKNIQYF
TGTGCCAGCAGCCAAGATTTATCAGGACTAGCCAAAAACATTCAGTACTTC
>TRBD1|TRBJ2-7|many|TRBV28|15
CASSSPGTGLAEQYF
TGTGCCAGCAGTTCCCCCGGGACAGGTCTAGCCGAGCAGTACTTC
>TRBD1|TRBJ2-1|many|TRBV5-1|13
CASSSTGVAEQFF
TGCGCCAGCAGCTCCACAGGGGTGGCTGAGCAGTTCTTC
>NA|TRBJ2-2|many|TRBV7-9|16
CASSRGSGTGTGELFF
TGTGCCAGCAGCAGGGGATCCGGGACCGGGACCGGGGAGCTGTTTTTT
>TRBD2|TRBJ2-3|many|TRBV5-1|15
CASSGTSGSTDTQYF
TGCGCCAGCAGTGGAACTAGCGGGAGCACAGATACGCAGTATTTT
>NA|TRBJ2-1|few|TRBV4-1|16
CASSQDTAVNCNEQFF
TGCGCCAGCAGCCAAGATACAGCGGTAAACTGCAATGAGCAGTTCTTC
>NA|TRBJ1-5|NA|TRBV19|16
CASSTYQSYSNQPQHF
TGTGCCAGTAGTACCTACCAGAGTTATAGCAATCAGCCCCAGCATTTT
>TRBD2|TRBJ2-2|many|TRBV27|16
CASSPRASGGAGELFF
TGTGCCAGCAGTCCTCGGGCTAGCGGGGGGGCCGGGGAGCTGTTTTTT
>NA|TRBJ1-5|many|TRBV7-2|12
CASSLAGKPQHF
TGTGCCAGCAGCTTAGCAGGGAAGCCCCAGCATTTT
>NA|TRBJ1-1|many|TRBV18|15
CASSPAWSMNTEAFF
TGTGCCAGCTCACCGGCCTGGTCCATGAACACTGAAGCTTTCTTT
>TRBD1|TRBJ2-1|many|TRBV29-1|15
CSVPDRASPYNEQFF
TGCAGCGTGCCGGACAGGGCGAGTCCCTACAATGAGCAGTTCTTC
>TRBD2|TRBJ2-5|NA|TRBV7-6|16
CASSLEGSGSSETQYF
TGTGCCAGCAGCTTAGAGGGTAGCGGGAGCTCCGAGACCCAGTACTTC
>NA|TRBJ1-4|NA|TRBV2|15
CASSSITRTNEKLFF
TGTGCCAGCAGCTCAATCACCCGGACTAATGAAAAACTGTTTTTT
>TRBD2|TRBJ2-1|few|TRBV6-1|18
CASSGMGNGLAGYNEQFF
TGTGCCAGCAGTGGAATGGGAAACGGGCTAGCGGGATACAATGAGCAGTTCTTC
>NA|TRBJ1-5|NA|TRBV28|12
CASTLLGKPQHF
TGTGCCAGCACCCTCTTGGGAAAGCCCCAGCATTTT
>NA|TRBJ1-1|many|TRBV18|13
CASSPLGEAEAFF
TGTGCCAGCTCACCTTTGGGGGAGGCTGAAGCTTTCTTT
>TRBD2|TRBJ2-3|few|TRBV2|15
CASKGLAGAADTQYF
TGTGCCAGCAAGGGACTAGCGGGAGCTGCAGATACGCAGTATTTT
>TRBD2|TRBJ2-1|many|TRBV7-2|14
CASSFLAGNNEQFF
TGTGCCAGCAGCTTTCTAGCGGGAAACAATGAGCAGTTCTTC
>TRBD1|TRBJ2-7|many|TRBV6-1|14
CASKSSGGLFEQYF
TGTGCCAGCAAATCTTCAGGGGGTTTGTTCGAGCAGTACTTC
>NA|TRBJ1-2|NA|TRBV14|14
CASSQEDVFYGYTF
TGTGCCAGCAGCCAAGAGGACGTATTCTATGGCTACACCTTC
>NA|TRBJ1-1|many|TRBV20-1|13
CSAREGLDTEAFF
TGCAGTGCTAGGGAAGGGTTGGACACTGAAGCTTTCTTT
>NA|TRBJ2-7|many|TRBV20-1|12
CSAMRDSYEQYF
TGCAGTGCTATGCGGGACTCCTACGAGCAGTACTTC
>NA|TRBJ2-1|NA|TRBV7-9|15
CASSLGTLNYNEQFF
TGTGCCAGCAGCTTAGGAACACTGAACTACAATGAGCAGTTCTTC
>NA|TRBJ2-3|many|TRBV20-1|18
CSASMRGEGLFSTDTQYF
TGCAGTGCTTCCATGAGGGGGGAGGGCCTTTTTAGCACAGATACGCAGTATTTT
>TRBD1|TRBJ1-1|NA|TRBV20-1|14
CSARKEGANTEAFF
TGCAGTGCTAGGAAGGAGGGGGCGAACACTGAAGCTTTCTTT
>NA|TRBJ1-4|many|TRBV2|12
CAGSWGNEKLFF
TGTGCCGGGTCTTGGGGTAATGAAAAACTGTTTTTT
>TRBD2|TRBJ2-3|many|TRBV7-3|16
CASSFRTSGSPDTQYF
TGTGCCAGCAGCTTTCGGACTAGCGGGAGTCCAGATACGCAGTATTTT
>TRBD1|TRBJ2-7|NA|TRBV20-1|15
CSARDPGQGIYEQYF
TGCAGTGCTAGAGATCCCGGACAGGGAATATACGAGCAGTACTTC